Shown below are 9 T cell receptor beta chains from a single sample sequenced in a study of T cell repertoires in cytomegalovirus infection. TCRdb re-called the reads with MiXCR, one entry per CDR3 protein. The repertoire includes about 490,000 distinct CDR3 sequences, about 11% of them detected once, and roughly a tenth sits in the top ten. The sample was PBMCs. These receptors all come from a human donor in good health (CMV status not recorded). Some clones in this sample may be carry-over from other donors' samples.

The V call is TRBV24-1, the J call TRBJ1-2; possible D gene TRBD1, 6 bases. This CDR3 has 16 amino acids. The germline gives CDR1 KGHDR, CDR2 SFDVKD. Between the trimmed V and J ends, which lost 7 bases and 4 bases, there was a span of 21 bases. CDR3 in amino acids: CATSSQGGGRSYGYTF. CDR3 DNA sequence: TGTGCCACCAGCTCGCAAGGAGGGGGGCGTAGCTATGGCTACACCTTC.

This clonotype has ten or more counts. The chain carries TRBV7-9 and TRBJ1-5, with 10 bases fitting TRBD1. This CDR3 spans 15 amino acids. Germline values: CDR1 SEHNR, CDR2 FQNEAQ (reference sequence). With 1 base clipped from V and 9 bases from J, the junction kept 6 bases outside the gene matches. The CDR3 sequence: CASSLGDRGSAPQHF. For the CDR3, the DNA is TGTGCCAGCAGCTTAGGGGACAGGGGTAGTGCGCCCCAGCATTTT.

This clonotype was recorded many times. The chain carries TRBV18 and TRBJ1-5, with 7 bases identical to TRBD1. The CDR3 spans 17 residues. The J segment lost 3 bases and the V segment lost 4 bases, leaving 12 bases of the junction unmatched. Germline V gene data show CDR1 as KGHSH and CDR2 as LQKENI. This CDR3 is CASSLPTGKLANQPQHF. The CDR3, as DNA: TGTGCCAGCTCACTGCCGACAGGGAAATTGGCCAATCAGCCCCAGCATTTT.

This clonotype has ten or more counts. This chain joins TRBV12-5 and TRBJ1-4; no clear D. Deletions cut 7 bases from V and 2 bases from J, with 8 bases between. Per the germline V gene, CDR1 is LGHNT and CDR2 is FRNRAP. The CDR3 totals 13 residues. The CDR3 is CASAPGTNEKLFF. CDR3 coding DNA: TGTGCTAGTGCCCCGGGGACTAATGAAAAACTGTTTTTT.

This clonotype has at least ten counts. This rearrangement joins TRBV7-3 to TRBJ1-1; 10 nucleotides align to TRBD1. The ends lost 5 bases at V and 5 bases at J; junction bases unmatched: 14. The CDR3 spans 17 residues. In germline, CDR1 is SGHTA, CDR2 FQGTGA. The CDR3 nucleotides read TGTGCCAGCAGCCCGAGGGGGGACAGGGGAGGAGGGACTGAAGCTTTCTTT. Encoded protein: CASSPRGDRGGGTEAFF.

This clonotype was seen a few times. The chain is built from TRBV5-1 and TRBJ2-1; D gene uncertain. Trimming removed 7 bases from V and 0 bases from J, with 11 bases in between. The CDR3 covers 14 residues. The germline V gene encodes CDR1 SGHRS and CDR2 YFSETQ. The CDR3 region is CASHLEASYNEQFF. In DNA, the CDR3 is TGCGCCAGCCACCTAGAGGCCTCCTACAATGAGCAGTTCTTC.

This clonotype was seen at least ten times. The V and J genes are TRBV7-2 and TRBJ2-5; TRBD2 agrees at 8 bases. Germline V gives CDR1 SGHTA, CDR2 FQGNSA. This CDR3 is built from 15 residues. V was clipped by 0 bases and J by 2 bases; unmatched bases: 2. The CDR3 is CASSLARLAQETQYF. CDR3 sequence (DNA): TGTGCCAGCAGCTTAGCGCGACTAGCGCAAGAGACCCAGTACTTC.

The chain links TRBV29-1 to TRBJ1-4; D is ambiguous. Germline V lookup: CDR1 SQVTM, CDR2 ANQGSEA. The CDR3 runs to 15 residues. Trimming shortened V by 6 bases and J by 0 bases, and 14 bases separated the two germline ends. The CDR3 DNA reads as TGCAGCGTGAGACCGGGAGGTGCAACTAATGAAAAACTGTTTTTT. The encoded protein is CSVRPGGATNEKLFF.

This clonotype showed up many times. This chain connects TRBV5-5 to TRBJ2-5; 9 bases map to TRBD1. After removal of 3 bases from V and 4 bases from J, the junction contained 4 bases not matched to a gene. The CDR3 has 14 amino acids. The germline gives CDR1 SGHKS, CDR2 YYEKEE (reference sequence). CDR3 residues: CASSSQGARETQYF. CDR3 DNA: TGTGCCAGCAGCTCACAGGGGGCCCGAGAGACCCAGTACTTC.